The 23 T cell receptor beta chains presented below share a single source sample, sequenced in a study of tissue T cells after allogeneic stem cell transplantation. Data came from immunoSEQ multiplex PCR; TCRdb stores just in-frame clones and leaves some out. This sample has roughly 51,000 clones, with around 70% found just once. Sequencing was performed on sorted cells pooled from one or two spleens. The receptors were gathered from a pool of C57BL/6 mice in good health.

As for this clone: Gene names follow the mouse nomenclature. The observed sequence ends 1 residue before the CDR3 terminus, with the missing tail filled in from the germline J gene. This chain uses TRBV23 with TRBJ2-2; the D call in the table, TRBD1, was not verified against the DNA. CDR1 and CDR2 (germline): KGHTA, FQNQQP. The length of the CDR3 is 14 residues. CDR3 DNA (partial): TGCTCCAGCAGTCAACAGGGGGCCACCGGGCAGCTCTAC. Translating it yields CSSSQQGATGQLY. The entire CDR3 is CSSSQQGATGQLYF.

This clone was found a few times. Genes here carry mouse names. The read falls 1 residue short of the CDR3 end, and the missing part is taken from the germline J gene. V usage is TRBV1 and J usage is TRBJ1-1, with TRBD1 as a possible D gene (6 bases). The CDR3 runs 14 residues. Trimming left V 1 base short and J 1 base short, with 7 bases between. Germline CDR1 and CDR2: NSQYPW and LRSPGD (reference sequence). The CDR3 here is CTCSAGTVNTEVFF. CDR3 bases read: TGCACCTGCAGTGCAGGGACAGTAAACACAGAAGTCTTC. Full variable domain (missing parts from reference TRBV1 and TRBJ1-1): VTLLEQNPRWRLVPRGQAVNLRCILKNSQYPWMSWYQQDLQKQLQWLFTLRSPGDKEVKSLPGADYLATRVTDTELRLQVANMSQGRTLYCTCSAGTVNTEVFFGKGTRLTVV.

Note on this clone: Mouse names are used for the genes. The CDR3 goes on 1 residue after the read ends, and that part is filled in from the germline J gene. V gene TRBV22 combines with J gene TRBJ2-2; the table gives TRBD1 as D, unverified against the DNA. TRBV22 is a pseudogene. The CDR3 loop spans 14 amino acids. This CDR3 is CATRDRGNTGQLYF. Partial CDR3 DNA: TGTGCCACCCGGGACAGGGGCAACACCGGGCAGCTCTAC.

A remark on this clone: Germline and genes: mouse. Incomplete CDR3 DNA: TGTGCCAGCTCTCTCGACTGGGGGGGTGAACAGTAC. This codes for CASSLDWGGEQY. In full, the CDR3 reads CASSLDWGGEQYF. J is TRBJ2-7 and V is TRBV12-2; TRBD2 matches 11 bases. Read sequence stops 1 residue before the CDR3 end, and the germline J gene provides the missing end. Germline CDR1 is SGHLS and CDR2 is HYDKME. Germline trimming cut 0 bases from V and 6 bases from J; bases unmatched to any gene: 0. The CDR3 runs to 13 residues.

About this clone itself: Germline and genes here are mouse. The read halts 1 residue ahead of the CDR3 end, with the missing end drawn from the germline J gene. This sequence joins TRBV31 and TRBJ2-5; the match to TRBD2 covers 9 bases. Germline values: CDR1 GKSSPN, CDR2 SITVG. The trim removed 7 bases at V and 3 bases at J, leaving 2 bases unmatched. The CDR3 runs 12 residues. The part of the CDR3 DNA that was read is TGTGCCTTTGACTGGGGGCAAGACACCCAGTAC. This encodes CAFDWGQDTQY. The whole CDR3 region reads CAFDWGQDTQYF. The variable domain in full, with the rest retrieved from reference TRBV31 and TRBJ2-5, is AQTIHQWPVAEIKAVGSPLSLGCTIKGKSSPNLYWYWQATGGTLQQLFYSITVGQVESVVQLNLSASRPKDDQFILSTEKLLLSHSGFYLCAFDWGQDTQYFGPGTRLLVL.

This clone has more than one count but fewer than ten. Gene names refer to mouse genes. The CDR3 DNA, read in part, is TGTGCCAGCAGCCCGCGACAGGGGTATGAACAGTAC. Translated: CASSPRQGYEQY. The whole CDR3 reads CASSPRQGYEQYF. The J gene is TRBJ2-7, the V gene TRBV3; 8 positions agree with TRBD1. The CDR3 end lies 1 residue beyond the end of the read and is filled in from the germline J gene. V shed 5 bases, J shed 4 bases, and the junction held 4 bases outside the gene matches. The CDR3 loop spans 13 amino acids. Germline V lookup: CDR1 SNHLY, CDR2 FYNGKV (reference sequence).

Worth noting for this clone: Gene names refer to mouse genes. The read ends 1 residue shy of where the CDR3 ends; the end is completed using the germline J gene. The V gene is TRBV13-2, the J gene TRBJ2-2, with TRBD2 matching 8 bases. Germline CDR1 and CDR2: NNHNN and SYGAGS (reference sequence). This CDR3 has 16 amino acids. J was trimmed by 3 bases and V by 0 bases; bases with no gene match: 4. The CDR3 bases that were read are TGTGCCAGCGGTGATGGACTGGGGAGGGACACCGGGCAGCTCTAC. Translating gives CASGDGLGRDTGQLY. The entire CDR3 reads CASGDGLGRDTGQLYF.

Comment on this clone: The gene symbols are mouse symbols. The read ends 1 residue early relative to the CDR3; the germline J gene fills the gap. The chain is built from TRBV13-2 and TRBJ2-7; 10 bases fit TRBD2. Germline V gene data show CDR1 as NNHNN and CDR2 as SYGAGS (reference sequence). The CDR3 has 13 residues. V shed 7 bases, J shed 4 bases, and the junction held 5 bases outside the gene matches. CDR3 DNA, as far as it was read: TGTGCCAGCACCGGGACTGGGGCTTATGAACAGTAC. It is translated as CASTGTGAYEQY. The full-length CDR3 reads as CASTGTGAYEQYF.

With respect to this clone: Genes here carry mouse names. CDR3 region: CASSLRLGPNYAEQFF. The sequenced CDR3 bases are TGTGCCAGCAGCTTAAGACTGGGACCTAACTATGCTGAGCAGTTC. J is TRBJ2-1 and V is TRBV3; TRBD2 matches at 7 bases. The missing CDR3 end, 1 residue past where the read stops, is filled in from the germline J gene. Germline V gene data show CDR1 as SNHLY and CDR2 as FYNGKV (reference sequence). CDR3 length equals 16 residues. V dropped 2 bases and J dropped 0; count of bases not matched to a gene: 4.

Comments on this clone: Genes here carry mouse names. The sequenced fragment ends 1 residue before the CDR3 boundary, so the rest is inferred from the germline J gene. The chain is built from TRBV20 and TRBJ2-7; no clear D gene. Per germline, CDR1 GFQATS and CDR2 STVNSAI. V was pared by 1 base and J by 3 bases, with 7 bases between. The CDR3 runs 12 residues. The covered CDR3 bases are TGTGGTGCTAGGGGCGGGTTCTATGAACAGTAC. It codes for CGARGGFYEQY. The entire CDR3 sequence reads CGARGGFYEQYF.

Concerning this clone: Gene names and germline refer to mouse. Read coverage stops 1 residue before the CDR3 terminus; the germline J gene supplies the remainder. The chain joins TRBV26 to TRBJ2-1; possible D gene TRBD1, 5 bases. This CDR3 has 15 amino acids. From germline, CDR1 is KGHPV and CDR2 FQNQEV (reference sequence). The V end was cut by 2 bases, the J end by 3 bases, with 11 bases between. The CDR3 bases that were read are TGTGCCAGCAGTCTGGTCAGGGATGTCTATGCTGAGCAGTTC. It is translated as CASSLVRDVYAEQF. The whole CDR3 protein is CASSLVRDVYAEQFF.

This clone was counted once. Gene labels here are mouse ones. The sequenced fragment ends 1 residue before the CDR3 boundary, so the rest is inferred from the germline J gene. The rearrangement uses TRBV3 and TRBJ1-1; 7 bases align to TRBD1. Germline V lookup: CDR1 SNHLY, CDR2 FYNGKV (reference sequence). Unmatched junction bases numbered 5, after V lost 5 bases and J lost 2 bases. This CDR3 has 14 amino acids. The CDR3 sequence: CASSPGTANTEVFF. The part of the CDR3 DNA that was read is TGTGCCAGCAGCCCCGGGACAGCCAACACAGAAGTCTTC. The full variable domain, with the rest looked up from reference TRBV3 and TRBJ1-1, is GPKVLQIPSHQIIDMGQMVTLNCDPVSNHLYFYWYKQILGQQMEFLVNFYNGKVMEKSKLFKDQFSVERPDGSYFTLKIQPTALEDSAVYFCASSPGTANTEVFFGKGTRLTVV.

Comment on this clone: Mouse germline and gene names are used. The sequenced fragment ends 1 residue before the CDR3 boundary, so the rest is inferred from the germline J gene. The chain couples TRBV13-2 to TRBJ1-6; D possibly corresponds to TRBD1 (5 bases). TRBJ1-6 is placed among ORFs of uncertain function. The CDR3 totals 14 residues. Germline CDR1 is NNHNN and CDR2 is SYGAGS (reference sequence). Trimming removed 5 bases from V and 3 bases from J, with 9 bases in between. The sequenced CDR3 bases are TGTGCCAGCGGCCGGGGGGACTATAATTCGCCCCTCTAC. Protein: CASGRGDYNSPLY. The whole CDR3 reads CASGRGDYNSPLYF.

Note on this clone: Genes here carry mouse names. With the read ending 1 residue before the CDR3 end, the germline J gene is used to fill in that end. The chain has TRBV29 and TRBJ2-3; D unclear. The CDR3 runs 14 residues. V lost 3 bases, J lost 0 bases, and 7 bases lay in between. CDR1 is MSHET and CDR2 is SYDVDS in the germline V gene. The sequenced CDR3 bases are TGTGCTAGCAGTTTGTCAGGTAGTGCAGAAACGCTGTAT. It yields the protein CASSLSGSAETLY. The CDR3 reads in full as CASSLSGSAETLYF.

A remark on this clone: Gene names and germline match the mouse. The CDR3: CASSLTDTQYF. The part of the CDR3 DNA that was read is TGTGCCAGCTCTCTAACCGACACCCAGTAC. The V and J genes are TRBV12-1 and TRBJ2-5; D gene unclear. The read stops 1 residue short of the end of the CDR3; the missing end is completed from the germline J gene. Germline-derived CDR1 and CDR2 are SGHSN and HYEKVE. V was pared by 1 base and J by 6 bases, with 4 bases between. The CDR3 is made up of 11 amino acids.

This clone has just one count. The listed genes are named as in mouse. Read sequence stops 1 residue before the CDR3 end, and the germline J gene provides the missing end. This chain links TRBV5 with TRBJ2-5, with D tentatively TRBD2 (6 bases). The V and J ends lost 4 bases and 3 bases respectively, with 8 bases between them. There are 13 residues in the CDR3. The germline V gene encodes CDR1 LGHNA and CDR2 YNLKQL (reference sequence). The CDR3: CASSPGLQDTQYF. The CDR3 bases that were read are TGTGCCAGCAGCCCTGGACTGCAAGACACCCAGTAC.

As to this clone: The genes are named according to mouse. The observed sequence ends 1 residue before the CDR3 terminus, with the missing tail filled in from the germline J gene. The chain couples TRBV1 to TRBJ1-3; D unclear. This CDR3 has 15 residues. V shed 4 bases and J shed 0 bases, with 10 bases lying between them. Germline values: CDR1 NSQYPW, CDR2 LRSPGD (reference sequence). The CDR3 protein is CTCSGHKNSGNTLYF. Incomplete CDR3 DNA: TGCACCTGCAGTGGTCACAAGAATTCTGGAAATACGCTCTAT. The whole variable domain, filled in from reference TRBV1 and TRBJ1-3, reads VTLLEQNPRWRLVPRGQAVNLRCILKNSQYPWMSWYQQDLQKQLQWLFTLRSPGDKEVKSLPGADYLATRVTDTELRLQVANMSQGRTLYCTCSGHKNSGNTLYFGEGSRLIVV.

A remark on this clone: The gene symbols are mouse symbols. The CDR3 extends 1 residue past the end of the read, so its final part is completed from the germline J gene. The genes are TRBV12-2 and TRBJ1-1; a possible D gene is TRBD1 (6 bases). V was pared by 2 bases and J by 10 bases, with 10 bases between. Germline CDR1 is SGHLS and CDR2 is HYDKME. CDR3 length: 11 amino acids. The CDR3 loop reads CASSHRVRVFF. CDR3 DNA, as far as it was read: TGTGCCAGCTCTCACAGGGTTAGAGTCTTC.

Points on this clone: Gene names follow the mouse nomenclature. The read stops 1 residue short of the end of the CDR3; the missing end is completed from the germline J gene. The chain has TRBV16 and TRBJ2-3; TRBD1 matches 7 bases. The CDR3 is 12 amino acids. From germline, CDR1 is SGHSA and CDR2 FRNQAP. Trimming removed 5 bases from V and 6 bases from J; junction bases left unmatched: 2. CDR3 sequence reads: CASSPTGETLYF. The CDR3 bases that were read are TGTGCAAGCAGCCCGACAGGGGAAACGCTGTAT.

In the case of this clone: Genes and germline are mouse. The read is 1 residue too short to cover the CDR3 end, so that end is filled in from the germline J gene. This sequence joins TRBV31 and TRBJ2-7; D remains ambiguous. This CDR3 is 12 amino acids long. In germline, CDR1 is GKSSPN, CDR2 SITVG. Trimming removed 0 bases at V and 3 bases at J, with 6 bases between. The CDR3 reads CAWSLDHYEQYF. The DNA read from the CDR3 is TGTGCCTGGAGTCTAGACCACTATGAACAGTAC.

As concerns this clone: The germline and genes are mouse ones. Read data end 1 residue before the CDR3 end; the end is taken from the germline J gene. This chain links TRBV12-1 with TRBJ1-5; D might be TRBD1 (6 bases). CDR1 and CDR2 (germline): SGHSN, HYEKVE. The CDR3 has 15 amino acids. V lost 2 bases, J lost 4 bases, and 14 bases lay in between. CDR3 sequence: CASSPSPGHNQAPLF. The sequenced CDR3 bases are TGTGCCAGCTCTCCATCGCCGGGACATAACCAGGCTCCGCTT.

Concerning this clone itself: Gene names are mouse gene names. The read terminates 1 residue before the CDR3 end, so the remaining end is supplied by the germline J gene. V and J are TRBV26 and TRBJ1-3, with TRBD1 matching over 8 bases. V was pared by 2 bases and J by 3 bases, with 3 bases of the junction left unmatched. Per the germline V gene, CDR1 is KGHPV and CDR2 is FQNQEV (reference sequence). CDR3 length: 15 amino acids. Incomplete CDR3 DNA: TGTGCCAGCAGTCTGCAGGGGGCGGGTGGAAATACGCTCTAT. It is translated as CASSLQGAGGNTLY. The complete CDR3 protein is CASSLQGAGGNTLYF.

This clone was counted a few times. Gene names and germline match the mouse. Coverage ceases 1 residue before the CDR3 finishes, and the germline J gene fills in the end. This chain joins TRBV13-2 and TRBJ2-3; 9 bases agree with TRBD2. Germline V lookup: CDR1 NNHNN, CDR2 SYGAGS (reference sequence). V lost 1 base and J lost 6; bases outside the gene matches: 3. CDR3 length: 14 residues. The CDR3 DNA, read in part, is TGTGCCAGCGGTGATTCTGGGGGGGTGGAAACGCTGTAT. This sequence encodes CASGDSGGVETLY. The whole CDR3 is CASGDSGGVETLYF.